The 21 T cell receptor beta chains below come from one sample, sequenced in a study of blood T cell repertoires in COVID-19. Clones were read by immunoSEQ multiplex PCR, and TCRdb kept only the in-frame ones, dropping some. Here the sample spans 90,000 to 140,000 clones, roughly 80% being singletons. The sequencing sample was made of peripheral blood. The source of these receptors is a woman aged 80 or older with acute or convalescent COVID-19.

The rearrangement joins TRBV27 to TRBJ2-5, with D unresolved. This CDR3 is 13 amino acids long. Per the germline V gene, CDR1 is MNHEY and CDR2 is SMNVEV (reference sequence). V lost 4 bases to trimming and J lost 2 bases, with 8 bases between them. CDR3 nucleotides: TGTGCCAGCAGTTCAGAGGAACAAGAGACCCAGTACTTC. It encodes CASSSEEQETQYF.

The gene calls are TRBV5-1 and TRBJ2-3, with D possibly matching TRBD1 (6 bases). The CDR3 totals 16 residues. Trimming took 4 bases from V and 4 from J, leaving 19 bases between them. Germline loops: CDR1 SGHRS, CDR2 YFSETQ. The CDR3 DNA reads TGCGCCAGCAGCGTGCATCCAGGGGATTCCCCAGATACGCAGTATTTT. Translation: CASSVHPGDSPDTQYF.

This clone was picked up one time. V usage is TRBV7-8 and J usage is TRBJ1-2, with D hard to call. The CDR3 is 14 amino acids. V gave up 3 bases and J gave up 1 base, with 9 bases separating them. The germline gives CDR1 SGHVS, CDR2 FQNEAQ. CDR3: CASSLPGDNYGYTF. The DNA for the CDR3 is TGTGCCAGCAGCTTGCCGGGTGATAACTATGGCTACACCTTC.

This clone has just a few counts. This CDR3 reads CASSLLGRVTEAFF. The CDR3 region has the DNA TGTGCCAGCAGCTTATTGGGGAGAGTCACTGAAGCTTTCTTT. The V call is TRBV7-8, the J call TRBJ1-1; D not certain. The CDR3 runs to 14 residues. CDR1 is SGHVS, CDR2 FQNEAQ, per germline. Trimming took 2 bases from V and 4 from J, leaving 11 bases between them.

J is TRBJ2-7 and V is TRBV5-1; weak D call: TRBD2 (5 bases). The CDR3 is 14 residues long. The germline gives CDR1 SGHRS, CDR2 YFSETQ. V was cut by 4 bases and J by 3 bases, with 14 bases left in between. For the CDR3, the DNA is TGCGCCAGCAGCCAACTAGTGGATTACTACGAGCAGTACTTC. This encodes CASSQLVDYYEQYF.

The chain carries TRBV10-1 and TRBJ2-3; D perhaps matches TRBD1 (5 bases). This CDR3 has 14 amino acids. Germline lookup yields CDR1 WNHNN and CDR2 SYGVQD (reference sequence). The V end was cut by 3 bases, the J end by 3 bases, with 10 bases between. The DNA of the CDR3 is TGCGCCAGCAGTGAAACAGGCCGAACAGATACGCAGTATTTT. Protein sequence: CASSETGRTDTQYF.

V gene TRBV2 combines with J gene TRBJ1-1; tentative D call: TRBD1 (5 bases). CDR3 length: 13 amino acids. The germline CDR1 and CDR2 sequences are SNHLY and FYNNEI. Trimming took 10 bases from V and 2 from J, leaving 14 bases between them. This CDR3 is CANKLQVNTEAFF. The CDR3 DNA reads as TGTGCCAACAAACTACAGGTCAACACTGAAGCTTTCTTT.

The genes are TRBV5-6 and TRBJ2-3; TRBD2 matches 13 bases. The germline gives CDR1 SGHDT, CDR2 YYEEEE. The CDR3 is 16 amino acids. V lost 4 bases, J lost 0 bases, and 2 bases stayed unmatched. The CDR3 loop reads CASSRGLAGSTDTQYF. The CDR3 DNA reads as TGTGCCAGCAGCCGGGGACTAGCGGGAAGCACAGATACGCAGTATTTT.

The chain uses TRBV11-2 and TRBJ1-5, with D maybe TRBD1 (5 bases). Germline lookup yields CDR1 SGHAT and CDR2 FQNNGV. The CDR3 consists of 18 residues. V lost 2 bases and J lost 2, with 19 bases in between. The CDR3 DNA follows: TGTGCCAGCAGCTTACAACCCAAGGGAGGGGAGGGCAATCAGCCCCAGCATTTT. As protein: CASSLQPKGGEGNQPQHF. Drawing the rest from reference TRBV11-2 and TRBJ1-5, the complete variable domain is EAGVAQSPRYKIIEKRQSVAFWCNPISGHATLYWYQQILGQGPKLLIQFQNNGVVDDSQLPKDRFSAERLKGVDSTLKIQPAKLEDSAVYLCASSLQPKGGEGNQPQHFGDGTRLSIL.

V gene TRBV20-1 combines with J gene TRBJ1-2; weak D call: TRBD1 (6 bases). CDR3 length: 11 residues. V shed 5 bases and J shed 3 bases, with 7 bases lying between them. The germline CDR1 and CDR2 sequences are DFQATT and SNEGSKA (reference sequence). DNA of the CDR3: TGCAGTGCTTGGACAGACTATGGCTACACCTTC. Its translation: CSAWTDYGYTF.

This chain joins TRBV7-6 and TRBJ2-5; tentatively, D is TRBD1 (6 bases). CDR3 size: 15 residues. The V gene's germline CDR1 is SGHVS and CDR2 FNYEAQ. The germline V and J ends were trimmed by 1 base and 5 bases, with 14 bases remaining between them. Written as DNA, the CDR3 is TGTGCCAGCAGCTTAGTACAGGACAGAGGGGAGACCCAGTACTTC. Its translation: CASSLVQDRGETQYF.

The chain recombines TRBV10-3 with TRBJ2-3; D is undetermined. The germline gives CDR1 ENHRY, CDR2 SYGVKD. V dropped 6 bases and J dropped 4 bases, with 17 bases sitting between them. The CDR3 totals 15 residues. The CDR3 region has the DNA TGTGCCATCAGCGCGGCTAGTATGGTTTCAGATACGCAGTATTTT. Amino acids: CAISAASMVSDTQYF.

The chain combines TRBV5-1 with TRBJ2-6, with 12 bases lining up with TRBD1. Germline assignment: CDR1 SGHRS and CDR2 YFSETQ. V dropped 7 bases and J dropped 3; count of bases not matched to a gene: 5. The CDR3 extends over 16 amino acids. CDR3 amino acids: CASSGTGGFGANVLTF. As DNA, the CDR3 is TGCGCCAGCTCCGGGACAGGGGGCTTTGGGGCCAACGTCCTGACTTTC. The entire variable domain, with the rest obtained from reference TRBV5-1 and TRBJ2-6, is as follows: KAGVTQTPRYLIKTRGQQVTLSCSPISGHRSVSWYQQTPGQGLQFLFEYFSETQRNKGNFPGRFSGRQFSNSRSEMNVSTLELGDSALYLCASSGTGGFGANVLTFGAGSRLTVL.

This clone was recorded a few times. The V call is TRBV28, the J call TRBJ1-4, with TRBD1 matching over 10 bases. Germline lookup yields CDR1 MDHEN and CDR2 SYDVKM. CDR3 size: 16 residues. Trimming took 3 bases from V and 7 from J; bases not matched to a gene: 8. In nucleotides, the CDR3 is TGTGCCAGCAGTTTCCCTAGGACAGGGGGTCGTGAAAAACTGTTTTTT. Translated: CASSFPRTGGREKLFF.

The chain employs TRBV14 and TRBJ1-4; no clear D. The CDR3 sequence is 13 residues long. V was cut by 4 bases and J by 3 bases, with 6 bases left in between. The germline gives CDR1 SGHDN, CDR2 FVKESK. The CDR3 nucleotides read TGTGCCAGCAGCCGCAGTTCTAATGAAAAACTGTTTTTT. This sequence encodes CASSRSSNEKLFF.

The CDR3 DNA reads as TGTGCCAGCAGCCAGGCTATCGGGACAGCCCAAGAGACCCAGTACTTC. Amino acid sequence: CASSQAIGTAQETQYF. The rearrangement uses TRBV4-2 and TRBJ2-5, with TRBD1 matching over 7 bases. The V and J ends lost 3 bases and 1 base, in that order; junction bases with no gene match: 8. The CDR3 sequence is 16 residues long. CDR1 and CDR2 from the germline V gene are LGHNA and YNFKEQ.

The rearrangement links TRBV12-3 or TRBV12-4 to TRBJ2-7, with 7 bases fitting TRBD1. CDR3 length: 13 residues. Trimming took 5 bases from V and 3 from J; bases not matched to a gene: 4. Written as DNA, the CDR3 is TGTGCCAGCAGTCCGGGACAGTACTACGAGCAGTACTTC. Protein: CASSPGQYYEQYF.

V and J are TRBV6-6 and TRBJ1-1; 7 bases agree with TRBD1. The CDR3 runs to 14 residues. Losses at the gene ends were 2 bases for V and 4 bases for J; bases not matched to a gene: 4. CDR1 and CDR2 (germline): MNHNY, SVGAGI (reference sequence). The CDR3 sequence: CASSYRGRVTEAFF. CDR3 bases: TGTGCCAGCAGTTACAGGGGGCGGGTCACTGAAGCTTTCTTT.

V is TRBV7-9 and J is TRBJ2-4, with 10 bases matching TRBD2. This CDR3 has 16 amino acids. Germline V lookup: CDR1 SEHNR, CDR2 FQNEAQ (reference sequence). V trimming: 3 bases; J trimming: 3 bases; junction bases outside the gene matches: 5. The CDR3 here is CASSFTSGDGKNIQYF. In DNA, the CDR3 is TGTGCCAGCAGCTTTACTAGCGGGGATGGCAAAAACATTCAGTACTTC.

The J gene is TRBJ2-7, the V gene TRBV5-1; D is ambiguous. Per the germline V gene, CDR1 is SGHRS and CDR2 is YFSETQ. The CDR3 consists of 13 residues. The germline V and J ends were trimmed by 0 bases and 2 bases, with 6 bases remaining between them. The CDR3 region has the DNA TGCGCCAGCAGCTTGGCGGTCCCCTACGAGCAGTACTTC. Translated, it gives CASSLAVPYEQYF.

The V and J genes are TRBV11-3 and TRBJ1-1; 7 bases agree with TRBD1. This CDR3 comprises 12 residues. Trimming took 5 bases from V and 7 from J; bases not matched to a gene: 4. Looked up from germline, CDR1 is SGHNT and CDR2 is YENEEA. The CDR3 spells CASSTRQGEAFF. DNA for the CDR3: TGTGCCAGCAGCACCCGACAGGGTGAAGCTTTCTTT. The full variable domain, completed using reference TRBV11-3 and TRBJ1-1, is EAGVVQSPRYKIIEKKQPVAFWCNPISGHNTLYWYLQNLGQGPELLIRYENEEAVDDSQLPKDRFSAERLKGVDSTLKIQPAELGDSAVYLCASSTRQGEAFFGQGTRLTVV.